These 31 T cell receptor beta chains originate from one sample sequenced in a study of Ad26.COV2.S vaccination and SARS-CoV-2 variants. Regarding treatment: around 19 received Ad26.COV2.S at low or high dose, single or two shots; several received placebo; per-sample allocation not given. Samples came from day 63 after the first vaccine or placebo injection. Clones were sequenced by immunoSEQ multiplex PCR, and TCRdb holds only the in-frame ones, with some missing. The data show about 440,000 clones, roughly 91% seen once. Sequenced material: peripheral blood, taken in a trial of Ad26.COV2.S vaccine versus placebo. These receptor sequences come from a person aged 18-65 years who received the Ad26.COV2.S COVID-19 vaccine or a placebo.

This clone was counted once. The chain combines TRBV11-2 with TRBJ2-7; 7 bases agree with TRBD1. With 5 bases clipped from V and 6 bases from J, the junction kept 10 bases outside the gene matches. Germline V gene lookup returns CDR1 SGHAT and CDR2 FQNNGV. This CDR3 region has 14 residues. The CDR3 DNA reads TGTGCCAGCAGCCCCCGACAGGGAGCCCCCGAGCAGTACTTC. It is translated as CASSPRQGAPEQYF.

The gene calls are TRBV10-3 and TRBJ1-3; tentative D call: TRBD1 (6 bases). Germline V CDR1 and CDR2: ENHRY, SYGVKD. The CDR3 covers 14 residues. V was cut by 6 bases and J by 2 bases, with 11 bases left in between. CDR3 protein: CAIRGQEAGNTIYF. The CDR3 DNA follows: TGTGCCATCAGGGGACAAGAGGCTGGAAACACCATATATTTT.

This rearrangement joins TRBV7-3 to TRBJ2-1; D is uncertain. Per the germline V gene, CDR1 is SGHTA and CDR2 is FQGTGA. V shed 1 base and J shed 8 bases, with 12 bases lying between them. There are 14 residues in the CDR3. The CDR3 sequence: CASSLSPAKDEQFF. The DNA of the CDR3 is TGTGCCAGCAGCTTAAGCCCTGCGAAGGATGAGCAGTTCTTC.

This chain joins TRBV11-3 and TRBJ2-3; no firm D call. The CDR3 consists of 13 residues. Between the trimmed V and J ends, which lost 1 base and 5 bases, there was a span of 7 bases. Per germline, CDR1 SGHNT and CDR2 YENEEA. The CDR3: CASSLGPGDTQYF. CDR3 nucleotide sequence: TGTGCCAGCAGCTTAGGGCCCGGAGATACGCAGTATTTT.

CDR3 DNA: TGTGCCAGCAGTGAACCCCCAGGCCCGGGGGCCAACGTCCTGACTTTC. This codes for CASSEPPGPGANVLTF. J is TRBJ2-6 and V is TRBV6-1; no definite D call. The CDR3 covers 16 residues. V dropped 2 bases and J dropped 4 bases, with 12 bases sitting between them. Germline V gene data show CDR1 as MNHNS and CDR2 as SASEGT.

This clone was counted between two and nine times. The chain has TRBV19 and TRBJ2-5; no reliable D call. The CDR3 has 14 amino acids. The V end was cut by 5 bases, the J end by 4 bases, with 14 bases between. Looked up from germline, CDR1 is LNHDA and CDR2 is SQIVND (reference sequence). The CDR3: CASSYRAPGETQYF. DNA of the CDR3: TGTGCCAGTAGTTACCGGGCCCCTGGAGAGACCCAGTACTTC.

The chain is built from TRBV6-5 and TRBJ2-5, with D possibly being TRBD1 or TRBD2 (5 bases each). The CDR3 sequence is 15 residues long. CDR1 and CDR2 from the germline V gene are MNHEY and SVGAGI. Between the trimmed V and J ends, which lost 7 bases and 5 bases, there was a span of 20 bases. The CDR3 DNA reads as TGTGCCAGCAACAAAGTCGGGACCGGCAGGGAGACCCAGTACTTC. It is translated as CASNKVGTGRETQYF.

The CDR3, as DNA: TGTGCCATCAGTGAGTCAGGTGGACAGATGAACACTGAAGCTTTCTTT. This codes for CAISESGGQMNTEAFF. The V gene is TRBV10-3, the J gene TRBJ1-1; D may be TRBD1 (6 bases). The V end lost 0 bases, the J end lost 0 bases, and 11 bases lay between the germline ends. The CDR3 length is 16 residues. Germline loops: CDR1 ENHRY, CDR2 SYGVKD.

The chain uses TRBV12-3 or TRBV12-4 and TRBJ1-5, with D hard to call. Trimming shortened V by 2 bases and J by 3 bases, and 5 bases separated the two germline ends. This CDR3 region has 13 residues. The CDR3 DNA reads as TGTGCCAGCAGTTTAAACAACAATCAGCCCCAGCATTTT. Translating gives CASSLNNNQPQHF.

This clone has only a few counts. The rearrangement uses TRBV7-8 and TRBJ2-5; a weak D match, TRBD1 (6 bases). There are 15 residues in the CDR3. Germline V gene data show CDR1 as SGHVS and CDR2 as FQNEAQ. V was shortened by 5 bases and J by 4 bases, with 17 bases between the two germline ends. The CDR3 bases are TGTGCCAGCAGCCCCAGGGGTTCAGGTATAGAGACCCAGTACTTC. It yields the protein CASSPRGSGIETQYF.

This chain links TRBV27 with TRBJ2-7; weak D call: TRBD1 (5 bases). This CDR3 has 14 amino acids. Germline V gene data show CDR1 as MNHEY and CDR2 as SMNVEV (reference sequence). Trimming shortened V by 3 bases and J by 5 bases, and 14 bases separated the two germline ends. The DNA of the CDR3 is TGTGCCAGCAGTTTGGGCAGGGCGGTGGACGAGCAGTACTTC. Translation gives CASSLGRAVDEQYF.

This sequence joins TRBV30 and TRBJ2-7; 10 positions match TRBD1. This CDR3 is built from 12 residues. From germline, CDR1 is GTSNPN and CDR2 SVGIG (reference sequence). Trimming removed 5 bases from V and 6 bases from J; junction bases left unmatched: 4. The CDR3 here is CAWGQGVGEQYF. Written as DNA, the CDR3 is TGTGCCTGGGGACAGGGGGTAGGCGAGCAGTACTTC.

The rearrangement links TRBV19 to TRBJ2-1; D not resolved. CDR1 and CDR2 from the germline V gene are LNHDA and SQIVND (reference sequence). Trimming removed 9 bases at V and 5 bases at J, with 14 bases between. This CDR3 contains 13 residues. The CDR3 DNA is TGTGCCAGCAAGGGCTCGACGCACAATGAGCAGTTCTTC. Translation: CASKGSTHNEQFF.

The chain uses TRBV11-3 and TRBJ2-2; D may be TRBD2 (6 bases). Germline CDR1 SGHNT, CDR2 YENEEA. The CDR3 is made up of 15 amino acids. The V end was cut by 4 bases, the J end by 4 bases, with 13 bases between. The CDR3: CASSYRQAGTGELFF. CDR3 nucleotide sequence: TGTGCCAGCAGCTACCGCCAAGCGGGCACCGGGGAGCTGTTTTTT. Filled out from reference TRBV11-3 and TRBJ2-2, the complete variable domain reads EAGVVQSPRYKIIEKKQPVAFWCNPISGHNTLYWYLQNLGQGPELLIRYENEEAVDDSQLPKDRFSAERLKGVDSTLKIQPAELGDSAVYLCASSYRQAGTGELFFGEGSRLTVL.

The table lists this clone with a count of one. The chain is built from TRBV28 and TRBJ2-5; TRBD2 matches at 9 bases. Germline V CDR1 and CDR2: MDHEN, SYDVKM. The trim removed 5 bases at V and 2 bases at J, leaving 9 bases unmatched. There are 16 residues in the CDR3. CDR3 nucleotides: TGTGCCAGCAGTCCCTGGAGGACTAGCGCTCAAGAGACCCAGTACTTC. Its translation: CASSPWRTSAQETQYF.

This chain's CDR3 is CATSDFWGAETQYF. DNA for the CDR3: TGTGCCACCAGTGATTTTTGGGGAGCAGAGACCCAGTACTTC. This chain connects TRBV24-1 to TRBJ2-5; D might be TRBD2 (5 bases). The V gene's germline CDR1 is KGHDR and CDR2 SFDVKD. Trimming pared 1 base from V and 4 bases from J, leaving 9 bases between. The CDR3 has 14 residues.

This clone was detected many times. The chain links TRBV28 to TRBJ2-7; possible D gene TRBD2, 6 bases. Germline V gene sequence: CDR1 MDHEN, CDR2 SYDVKM. The CDR3 is 13 amino acids. The ends were cut back, 2 bases at V and 6 bases at J, with 11 bases in the middle. CDR3 loop: CASSLGGGVEQYF. DNA of the CDR3: TGTGCCAGCAGTTTAGGAGGCGGGGTCGAGCAGTACTTC.

The CDR3 here is CASSWDPTREETQYF. The CDR3 DNA follows: TGTGCCAGCAGTTGGGACCCAACTCGGGAAGAGACCCAGTACTTC. The genes are TRBV28 and TRBJ2-5; D tentatively reads TRBD1 or TRBD2 (5 bases each). V lost 4 bases, J lost 3 bases, and 15 bases lay in between. Germline V lookup: CDR1 MDHEN, CDR2 SYDVKM. The CDR3 covers 15 residues.

This clone was seen only once. This chain joins TRBV21-1 and TRBJ2-7; no check of the table's D call, TRBD1, against the DNA was made. TRBV21-1 is a pseudogene. There are 18 residues in the CDR3. CDR3 DNA: TGTGCCAGCAGCAATCGGTTTCAGGGGCGGAGTAGAGCCTACGAGCAGTACTTC. This codes for CASSNRFQGRSRAYEQYF.

The chain carries TRBV5-1 and TRBJ2-7, with a weak D call TRBD1 (6 bases). Germline V gives CDR1 SGHRS, CDR2 YFSETQ. The CDR3 runs to 15 residues. V lost 0 bases to trimming and J lost 4 bases, with 14 bases between them. The CDR3 reads CASSLDGGGGYEQYF. The CDR3 DNA reads as TGCGCCAGCAGCTTGGATGGGGGCGGCGGATACGAGCAGTACTTC.

The chain has TRBV28 and TRBJ2-7, with D uncertain. CDR1 is MDHEN, CDR2 SYDVKM, per germline. The CDR3 is 11 residues long. The V end lost 5 bases, the J end lost 2 bases, and 4 bases lay between the germline ends. This CDR3 reads CASSPPYEQYF. The CDR3 coding sequence is TGTGCCAGCAGTCCTCCCTACGAGCAGTACTTC.

V usage is TRBV5-4 and J usage is TRBJ2-5; 7 positions match TRBD1. V lost 2 bases and J lost 3; bases outside the gene matches: 4. This CDR3 has 14 residues. Germline V lookup: CDR1 SGHNT, CDR2 YYREEE (reference sequence). The CDR3, as DNA: TGTGCCAGCAGCTTAGGTCAGGGGGAAGAGACCCAGTACTTC. This gives the protein CASSLGQGEETQYF.

In DNA, the CDR3 is TGTGCCAGCAGCCCTGGACCGGGGACCCAGTACTTC. This codes for CASSPGPGTQYF. The gene calls are TRBV11-2 and TRBJ2-5; D is unclear. The CDR3 is 12 residues long. V was shortened by 5 bases and J by 7 bases, with 11 bases between the two germline ends. Per the germline V gene, CDR1 is SGHAT and CDR2 is FQNNGV.

CDR3 region: CASSTDSPRSYEQYF. The CDR3 DNA reads TGTGCCAGCAGCACCGACTCCCCGAGGTCCTACGAGCAGTACTTC. The rearrangement joins TRBV5-4 to TRBJ2-7; D is unresolved. Germline V CDR1 and CDR2: SGHNT, YYREEE (reference sequence). V was shortened by 4 bases and J by 1 base, with 15 bases between the two germline ends. The CDR3 sequence is 15 residues long.

V usage is TRBV2 and J usage is TRBJ2-7; no clear D gene. The germline V gene encodes CDR1 SNHLY and CDR2 FYNNEI. This CDR3 contains 12 residues. V was shortened by 4 bases and J by 6 bases, with 10 bases between the two germline ends. The CDR3 coding sequence is TGTGCCAGCAGTGTAACGGCGGTCGAGCAGTACTTC. Its protein is CASSVTAVEQYF.

The chain has TRBV7-8 and TRBJ1-5, with 8 bases identical to TRBD1. Germline V lookup: CDR1 SGHVS, CDR2 FQNEAQ. V trimming: 2 bases; J trimming: 3 bases; junction bases outside the gene matches: 3. The CDR3 loop spans 15 amino acids. The CDR3 DNA reads TGTGCCAGCAGCTTACTGGACAGGGTCAATCAGCCCCAGCATTTT. This gives the protein CASSLLDRVNQPQHF.

In regard to this clone: The sample has other DNA sequences that encode this CDR3 too. This chain links TRBV7-2 with TRBJ2-7; D remains unclear. Germline lookup yields CDR1 SGHTA and CDR2 FQGNSA. V lost 5 bases and J 4 bases, leaving 9 bases between the germline ends. The CDR3 has 12 amino acids. The CDR3 sequence is CASSTTGYEQYF. DNA for the CDR3: TGTGCCAGCAGCACCACCGGTTACGAGCAGTACTTC.

This chain connects TRBV9 to TRBJ2-2; no clear D gene. This CDR3 has 15 residues. V was clipped by 5 bases and J by 6 bases, with 17 bases between them. Germline loops: CDR1 SGDLS, CDR2 YYNGEE. This CDR3 reads CASSTDSRGAGELFF. CDR3 in DNA: TGTGCCAGCAGTACCGACTCCAGAGGTGCCGGGGAGCTGTTTTTT.

V gene TRBV27 combines with J gene TRBJ2-5, with D tentatively TRBD1 or TRBD2 (5 bases each). The V end was cut by 3 bases, the J end by 11 bases, with 16 bases between. This CDR3 is built from 13 residues. CDR1 and CDR2 (germline): MNHEY, SMNVEV (reference sequence). CDR3 loop: CASSLAGSALQYF. As DNA, the CDR3 is TGTGCCAGCAGTTTGGCAGGGAGTGCTTTGCAGTACTTC.

This clone was counted once. This chain joins TRBV6-1 and TRBJ1-1; D not resolved. V dropped 3 bases and J dropped 0 bases, with 8 bases sitting between them. Germline lookup yields CDR1 MNHNS and CDR2 SASEGT. There are 14 residues in the CDR3. This CDR3 reads CASSEMGMNTEAFF. As DNA, the CDR3 is TGTGCCAGCAGTGAGATGGGAATGAACACTGAAGCTTTCTTT.

J is TRBJ1-2 and V is TRBV19; TRBD1 is a possible D gene (5 bases). V lost 3 bases and J 6 bases, leaving 17 bases between the germline ends. CDR3 length equals 15 residues. From germline, CDR1 is LNHDA and CDR2 SQIVND (reference sequence). This CDR3 is CASSIGGTVKDGYTF. CDR3 DNA: TGTGCCAGTAGTATTGGAGGGACGGTTAAAGATGGCTACACCTTC.